The T cell receptor beta chain described here comes from a study of OX40 agonist ivuxolimab in advanced cancers. This CDR3 has 16 residues. The V and J ends lost 2 bases and 0 bases respectively, with 12 bases between them. The V gene's germline CDR1 is MNHNS and CDR2 SASEGT. Produced via immunoSEQ multiplex PCR; TCRdb's table is partial and in-frame only. Of roughly 25,000 clones listed, roughly 90% are singletons. This TCR came from an adult with an advanced solid tumor such as melanoma, head and neck, liver or kidney cancer. The rearrangement links TRBV6-1 to TRBJ2-3; possibly TRBD2 for D (6 bases). The source material was CD4+ or CD8+ T cells sorted from blood, sampled in a trial of the OX40 agonist ivuxolimab. The CDR3 reads CASSEWISGSTDTQYF. The CDR3, as DNA: TGTGCCAGCAGTGAATGGATTAGCGGTAGCACAGATACGCAGTATTTT.